This TCR beta chain appears in the sequencing data of a study of blood T cell repertoires in COVID-19. About the study: Acute and convalescent COVID-19 samples came from the United States, Italy and Spain. PBMCs, B-cell-depleted T cells, or T cells were the source of the cDNA or gDNA that made up the material.

Germline-derived CDR1 and CDR2 are MGHRA and YSYEKL. The ends were cut back, 1 base at V and 4 bases at J, with 7 bases in the middle. The CDR3 totals 13 residues. Methods used by the authors: Cell counts per sample came from amplifying reference gene primers. The data were produced by immunoSEQ multiplex PCR, yet TCRdb's version contains in-frame clones alone and is incomplete. Clonal size and the V and J genes are those of that table, whereas D and trimming came from the DNA. Seen here are over 95,000 clones, roughly 81% observed once, and the top ten hold 8% to 13%. Input material: peripheral blood. The receptor comes from a human donor in a cohort sampled during active COVID-19. The V and J genes are TRBV4-1 and TRBJ1-1; possibly TRBD1 for D (5 bases). Here the CDR3 reads CASSQVRATEAFF. In DNA form, the CDR3 reads TGCGCCAGCAGCCAAGTCAGGGCCACTGAAGCTTTCTTT.